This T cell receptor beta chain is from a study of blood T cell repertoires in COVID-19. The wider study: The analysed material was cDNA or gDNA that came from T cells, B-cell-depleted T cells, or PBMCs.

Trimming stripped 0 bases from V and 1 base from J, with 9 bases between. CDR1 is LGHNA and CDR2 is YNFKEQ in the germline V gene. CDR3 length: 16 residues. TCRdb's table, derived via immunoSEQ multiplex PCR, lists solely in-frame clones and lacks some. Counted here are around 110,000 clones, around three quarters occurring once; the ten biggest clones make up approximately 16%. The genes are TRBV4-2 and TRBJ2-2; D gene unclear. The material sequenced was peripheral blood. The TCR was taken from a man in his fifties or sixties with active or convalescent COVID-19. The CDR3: CASSQDNFLNTGELFF. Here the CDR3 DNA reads TGTGCCAGCAGCCAAGATAATTTCCTGAACACCGGGGAGCTGTTTTTT.